Presented here are 23 T cell receptor beta chains from one specimen sequenced in a study of T cell responses to AZD1222 COVID-19 vaccine. Assay: immunoSEQ multiplex PCR; the TCRdb copy retains only in-frame clones and omits some. The table records tens of thousands of clones, 75% to 90% of them present only once. Sample: peripheral blood, taken 28 days after the second AZD1222 dose. The receptors were sampled from an adult who received the AZD1222 COVID-19 vaccine.

The rearrangement joins TRBV28 to TRBJ1-5; D gene uncertain. The CDR3 runs to 12 residues. Trimming removed 3 bases from V and 5 bases from J, with 5 bases in between. Germline V CDR1 and CDR2: MDHEN, SYDVKM. The CDR3 sequence is CASSLLHQPQHF. CDR3 coding DNA: TGTGCCAGCAGTTTGCTTCATCAGCCCCAGCATTTT.

The chain recombines TRBV21-1 with TRBJ1-6. TRBV21-1 is assigned pseudogene status. The CDR3 runs 13 residues. This CDR3 is CASSSGLNSPLHF. The CDR3 DNA is TGTGCCAGCAGCAGCGGCCTAAATTCACCCCTCCACTTT.

This chain links TRBV28 with TRBJ1-4; the match to TRBD1 covers 8 bases. Germline CDR1 and CDR2: MDHEN and SYDVKM. This CDR3 is built from 15 residues. J lost 5 bases, V lost 5 bases, and 7 bases had no gene match. The CDR3 loop reads CASSTRQGLNEKLFF. As DNA, the CDR3 is TGTGCCAGCAGTACCCGACAGGGGTTAAATGAAAAACTGTTTTTT.

V is TRBV7-8 and J is TRBJ2-1, with D perhaps being TRBD1 or TRBD2 (5 bases each). CDR1 and CDR2 (germline): SGHVS, FQNEAQ. V was clipped by 8 bases and J by 0 bases, with 8 bases between them. The CDR3 spans 13 residues. CDR3 amino acids: CASSGRSYNEQFF. The CDR3, as DNA: TGTGCCAGCTCGGGGCGCTCCTACAATGAGCAGTTCTTC.

The rearrangement joins TRBV27 to TRBJ1-2; perhaps TRBD1 as D (6 bases). V was cut by 2 bases and J by 5 bases, with 6 bases left in between. The CDR3 spans 12 residues. Germline V gives CDR1 MNHEY, CDR2 SMNVEV (reference sequence). The CDR3 DNA sequence: TGTGCCAGCAGTTTACAGGGGTATGGCTACACCTTC. It encodes CASSLQGYGYTF.

The rearrangement links TRBV9 to TRBJ2-3; 11 bases align to TRBD2. V trimming: 3 bases; J trimming: 0 bases; junction bases outside the gene matches: 21. CDR1 is SGDLS and CDR2 is YYNGEE in the germline V gene. This CDR3 comprises 22 residues. The CDR3 protein is CASSAPRPLSSGGPVSTDTQYF. The CDR3 DNA reads as TGTGCCAGCAGCGCACCTAGGCCCCTCTCTAGCGGGGGGCCGGTCAGCACAGATACGCAGTATTTT.

This clone was observed a few times. The chain has TRBV6-2 or TRBV6-3 and TRBJ2-7; D not resolved. Germline values: CDR1 MNHEY, CDR2 SVGEGT. Trimming shortened V by 5 bases and J by 3 bases, and 14 bases separated the two germline ends. The CDR3 contains 14 residues. Here the CDR3 DNA reads TGTGCCAGCAGTAAACCTAGAAACCACTACGAGCAGTACTTC. The encoded protein is CASSKPRNHYEQYF.

This clone was counted a few times. The rearrangement joins TRBV6-6 to TRBJ1-1, with a tentative D call TRBD1 (5 bases). This CDR3 spans 14 amino acids. V lost 5 bases, J lost 2 bases, and 12 bases lay in between. CDR1 MNHNY and CDR2 SVGAGI come from the germline V gene (reference sequence). The CDR3 sequence is CASSQGPGNTEAFF. The CDR3 DNA reads TGTGCCAGCAGTCAGGGTCCAGGTAACACTGAAGCTTTCTTT.

The rearrangement links TRBV5-1 to TRBJ2-3; a weak D match, TRBD2 (6 bases). Trimming removed 5 bases from V and 4 bases from J, with 14 bases in between. The CDR3 covers 14 residues. From germline, CDR1 is SGHRS and CDR2 YFSETQ. The CDR3 nucleotides are TGCGCCAGCAGACCTGGGGGGAGCTCAGATACGCAGTATTTT. Translated: CASRPGGSSDTQYF.

This chain uses TRBV15 with TRBJ2-7; D possibly corresponds to TRBD2 (6 bases). Germline lookup yields CDR1 LNHNV and CDR2 YYDKDF (reference sequence). The CDR3 covers 15 residues. V lost 6 bases to trimming and J lost 4 bases, with 19 bases between them. CDR3 DNA sequence: TGTGCCACCAGGGCCCGTGTATATGGGGGGTACGAGCAGTACTTC. Protein: CATRARVYGGYEQYF.

The chain's CDR3 is CASSPGTGGYEQFF. In nucleotides, the CDR3 is TGTGCCAGCTCACCAGGGACAGGGGGCTATGAGCAGTTCTTC. The chain employs TRBV18 and TRBJ2-1; 12 nucleotides align to TRBD1. Per germline, CDR1 KGHSH and CDR2 LQKENI. The V and J ends lost 2 bases and 8 bases, in that order; junction bases with no gene match: 1. The CDR3 contains 14 residues.

This clone came up once. The chain joins TRBV2 to TRBJ2-2, with a weak D call TRBD2 (6 bases). Deletions cut 5 bases from V and 3 bases from J, with 10 bases between. Germline loops: CDR1 SNHLY, CDR2 FYNNEI. The CDR3 covers 14 residues. In DNA, the CDR3 is TGTGCCAGCAGTATCTGGAGGGACACCGGGGAGCTGTTTTTT. Its translation: CASSIWRDTGELFF.

The V call is TRBV18, the J call TRBJ2-7; 13 bases map to TRBD2. The CDR3 runs 15 residues. After removal of 0 bases from V and 7 bases from J, the junction contained 3 bases not matched to a gene. Germline V gene sequence: CDR1 KGHSH, CDR2 LQKENI. The CDR3 DNA reads TGTGCCAGCTCACCACCTGGGACTAGCGGGAATGAGCAGTACTTC. It codes for CASSPPGTSGNEQYF.

V usage is TRBV5-1 and J usage is TRBJ2-6; no firm D call. Germline CDR1 is SGHRS and CDR2 is YFSETQ. V was cut by 1 base and J by 4 bases, with 6 bases left in between. The CDR3 consists of 14 residues. In DNA form, the CDR3 reads TGCGCCAGCAGCTTGTTCGGAGGGGCCAACGTCCTGACTTTC. Its protein is CASSLFGGANVLTF.

The V call is TRBV3-1 (or the pseudogene TRBV3-2), the J call TRBJ2-1, with D perhaps TRBD1 (6 bases). This CDR3 is built from 15 residues. Looked up from germline, CDR1 is LGHDT and CDR2 is YNNKEL (reference sequence). V was clipped by 1 base and J by 5 bases, with 12 bases between them. The CDR3 is CASSQALGANNEQFF. CDR3 bases: TGTGCCAGCAGCCAAGCCCTGGGGGCAAACAATGAGCAGTTCTTC.

The chain has TRBV6-5 and TRBJ1-5, with unresolved D. The CDR3 has 14 residues. In germline, CDR1 is MNHEY, CDR2 SVGAGI. Between the trimmed V and J ends, which lost 0 bases and 7 bases, there was a span of 10 bases. The CDR3 region is CASSYSKGKQPQHF. In DNA form, the CDR3 reads TGTGCCAGCAGTTACTCGAAAGGGAAACAGCCCCAGCATTTT.

The CDR3 coding sequence is TGTGCCAGCAGCCTGAGGACAGGGAATCCCCACGAGCAGTACTTC. Protein sequence: CASSLRTGNPHEQYF. The V gene is TRBV7-8, the J gene TRBJ2-7; 8 positions agree with TRBD1. V lost 5 bases to trimming and J lost 5 bases; unmatched junction nucleotides: 11. Germline loops: CDR1 SGHVS, CDR2 FQNEAQ. The CDR3 is made up of 15 amino acids.

The chain uses TRBV19 and TRBJ2-7, with 14 positions matching TRBD2. Germline V CDR1 and CDR2: LNHDA, SQIVND (reference sequence). CDR3 length: 18 residues. V shed 3 bases and J 4 bases; nucleotides not matched to a gene: 11. The CDR3 loop reads CASSISSGTSGGSYEQYF. The DNA for the CDR3 is TGTGCCAGTAGTATCTCCTCCGGGACTAGCGGGGGAAGTTACGAGCAGTACTTC. Filled out from reference TRBV19 and TRBJ2-7, the complete variable domain reads DGGITQSPKYLFRKEGQNVTLSCEQNLNHDAMYWYRQDPGQGLRLIYYSQIVNDFQKGDIAEGYSVSREKKESFPLTVTSAQKNPTAFYLCASSISSGTSGGSYEQYFGPGTRLTVT.

J is TRBJ1-2 and V is TRBV5-1; D is ambiguous. V shed 2 bases and J shed 2 bases, with 10 bases lying between them. The CDR3 sequence is 14 residues long. The V gene's germline CDR1 is SGHRS and CDR2 YFSETQ. DNA of the CDR3: TGCGCCAGCAGCTTTAGCGACGGCAACTATGGCTACACCTTC. This codes for CASSFSDGNYGYTF. Together with reference TRBV5-1 and TRBJ1-2, the CDR3 gives the full variable domain: KAGVTQTPRYLIKTRGQQVTLSCSPISGHRSVSWYQQTPGQGLQFLFEYFSETQRNKGNFPGRFSGRQFSNSRSEMNVSTLELGDSALYLCASSFSDGNYGYTFGSGTRLTVV.

This clone has a single count. V is TRBV28 and J is TRBJ1-4; no clear D. The V end lost 8 bases, the J end lost 0 bases, and 10 bases lay between the germline ends. Germline CDR1 MDHEN, CDR2 SYDVKM. This CDR3 is built from 14 residues. The CDR3, as DNA: TGTGCCAGCCAGCGGCCATCAACTAATGAAAAACTGTTTTTT. Its protein is CASQRPSTNEKLFF. Full variable domain (missing parts from reference TRBV28 and TRBJ1-4): DVKVTQSSRYLVKRTGEKVFLECVQDMDHENMFWYRQDPGLGLRLIYFSYDVKMKEKGDIPEGYSVSREKKERFSLILESASTNQTSMYLCASQRPSTNEKLFFGSGTQLSVL.

The chain combines TRBV5-6 with TRBJ2-1; 12 bases are shared with TRBD1. After removal of 0 bases from V and 9 bases from J, the junction contained 7 bases not matched to a gene. The V gene's germline CDR1 is SGHDT and CDR2 YYEEEE. The CDR3 is 16 amino acids. The CDR3 DNA sequence: TGTGCCAGCAGCTTGGTGGGACAGGGGGCGCAGATTGAGCAGTTCTTC. Its translation: CASSLVGQGAQIEQFF.

The chain has TRBV27 and TRBJ2-5; TRBD2 is a possible D gene (7 bases). Germline V gives CDR1 MNHEY, CDR2 SMNVEV (reference sequence). Between the trimmed V and J ends, which lost 6 bases and 2 bases, there was a span of 13 bases. CDR3 length: 14 amino acids. The chain's CDR3 is CASSERGAQETQYF. CDR3 nucleotide sequence: TGTGCCAGCAGCGAACGGGGGGCTCAAGAGACCCAGTACTTC.

The V and J genes are TRBV5-4 and TRBJ2-7, with 8 nucleotides matching TRBD2. V was clipped by 4 bases and J by 1 base; unmatched bases: 7. In germline, CDR1 is SGHNT, CDR2 YYREEE (reference sequence). CDR3 length: 15 amino acids. CDR3 sequence: CASSPVAGGSYEQYF. The DNA for the CDR3 is TGTGCCAGCAGCCCGGTCGCGGGGGGATCCTACGAGCAGTACTTC.